These 3 T cell receptor beta chains were sequenced from one sample in a study of early T cells in non-severe SARS-CoV-2 infection. TCRdb re-derived calls from the 5' RACE reads in MiXCR, one entry per CDR3 protein. The sample records 70,000 to 95,000 distinct CDR3 sequences, more than 13% being singletons. Sample: whole blood. These receptors came from an adult who was a healthcare worker with PCR-confirmed SARS-CoV-2 infection or an uninfected control (not recorded which).

In its sample, this clonotype was seen a few times. This chain uses TRBV14 with TRBJ1-2; TRBD1 might be the D (5 bases). The CDR3 extends over 13 amino acids. Per germline, CDR1 SGHDN and CDR2 FVKESK. V was shortened by 5 bases and J by 2 bases, with 9 bases between the two germline ends. CDR3 region: CASSSDRNYGYTF. The CDR3 DNA is TGTGCCAGCAGCTCAGACAGAAACTATGGCTACACCTTC.

This chain uses TRBV28 with TRBJ2-1; 7 bases align to TRBD1. The J segment lost 6 bases and the V segment lost 4 bases, leaving 0 bases of the junction unmatched. Germline values: CDR1 MDHEN, CDR2 SYDVKM. The CDR3 is 12 amino acids. The chain's CDR3 is CASSWDSNEQFF. The CDR3 coding sequence is TGTGCCAGCAGTTGGGACAGCAATGAGCAGTTCTTC.

This clonotype was seen a handful of times. The chain is built from TRBV3-1 and TRBJ1-1; possibly TRBD1 for D (6 bases). This CDR3 contains 13 residues. Between the trimmed V and J ends, which lost 3 bases and 6 bases, there was a span of 11 bases. Germline V gene lookup returns CDR1 LGHDT and CDR2 YNNKEL (reference sequence). CDR3 sequence reads: CASSQRGRSEAFF. The CDR3 DNA reads as TGTGCCAGCAGCCAGCGGGGGCGGTCTGAAGCTTTCTTT.